The present T cell receptor beta chain was sequenced within a study of a mutant IDH1 vaccine in newly diagnosed glioma. Germline V lookup: CDR1 SGHTA, CDR2 FQGTGA. The CDR3 length is 13 residues. The V gene lost 6 bases and the J gene lost 6 bases, with 14 bases spanning the gap. Time point here: week 5, during vaccination. In every dose of vaccine, 300 ug of mutant IDH1 20-mer peptide was given alongside topical imiquimod. This clone was seen more than once but under ten times. Its target is not known. Some clones are missing from TCRdb's copy, which holds only in-frame ones; the method was immunoSEQ multiplex PCR. Counted here are roughly 34,000 clones, about 56% occurring once; the ten biggest clones make up 9.5% to 11%.

The chain combines TRBV7-3 with TRBJ1-1; D perhaps matches TRBD1 (5 bases). The sample was PBMCs, taken from a glioma patient whose treatment included an IDH1 peptide vaccine. The TCR sequence derives from a young woman with glioma. CDR3 in DNA: TGTGCCAGCAGTCCCCAAGGACAACCTGAAGCTTTCTTT. Its translation: CASSPQGQPEAFF.